This TCR beta chain was obtained from a study of vaccination effects on CD4 cells after COVID-19. A note on this clone: Its antigen is still unknown.

Sequencing was performed with immunoSEQ multiplex PCR; in TCRdb, only in-frame clones are kept and a portion is missing. The sample includes approximately 74,000 clones, about 73% of them seen just once. The culture ran for roughly 10 days before CD4+ T cells were isolated. Participants each got two BNT162b2 or mRNA-1273 vaccine doses. The sequenced sample was CD4+ T cells from PBMCs cultured without peptide, obtained after COVID-19 vaccination. The TCR was taken from a human donor who received a COVID-19 vaccine.

CDR3 nucleotides: TGTGCCTGGAGTGTAGGGGGTGCTGAGACCCAGTACTTC. Residues: CAWSVGGAETQYF. The rearrangement joins TRBV30 to TRBJ2-5, with a possible D match to TRBD1 (6 bases). The CDR3 runs 13 residues. Germline V gene data show CDR1 as GTSNPN and CDR2 as SVGIG (reference sequence). Trimming shortened V by 0 bases and J by 5 bases, and 10 bases separated the two germline ends. The whole variable domain, remainder taken from reference TRBV30 and TRBJ2-5, is SQTIHQWPATLVQPVGSPLSLECTVEGTSNPNLYWYRQAAGRGLQLLFYSVGIGQISSEVPQNLSASRPQDRQFILSSKKLLLSDSGFYLCAWSVGGAETQYFGPGTRLLVL.